These T cell receptor beta chains were read from a single sample in a study of CXCR3-negative and CXCR3-positive naive CD8 T cells. After re-calling the 5' RACE reads, TCRdb lists one entry per CDR3 protein, DNA absent. The sample holds approximately 62,000 distinct CDR3 sequences. The sample consisted of naive CXCR3- CD8+ T cells from blood. The receptors shown here come from a human donor in good health. Some clones in this sample may be carry-over from other donors' samples. The CDR3 runs from the conserved cysteine through the conserved F or W.

j_call v_call cdr3_aa
TRBJ2-1 TRBV28 CASSSTSGPSSYNEQFF
TRBJ2-2 TRBV7-2 CASSQAGTPNTGELFF
TRBJ2-3 TRBV6-5 CASSYGASGDAQYF
TRBJ2-7 TRBV4-3 CASSQVPSGADEQYF
TRBJ1-1 TRBV29-1 CSVEDRPTEAFF
TRBJ1-1 TRBV21-1 CASSIRVPGNTEAFF
TRBJ1-5 TRBV14 CASSRSGYQPQHF
TRBJ2-1 TRBV29-1 CSAIGRPGQGGNEQFF
TRBJ2-5 TRBV29-1 CSVASDTWGETQYF
TRBJ2-5 TRBV7-9 CASSSLETQYF
TRBJ2-7 TRBV7-6 CASSYSPGEQYF
TRBJ1-5 TRBV24-1 CATSGGWNQPQHF
TRBJ2-1 TRBV4-1 CASSPKGYHNEQFF
TRBJ2-1 TRBV14 CASGEQGSGNEQFF
TRBJ2-5 TRBV27 CASTHRGQETQYF
TRBJ1-1 TRBV20-1 CSARDLGVVPEAFF
TRBJ2-7 TRBV12-3/TRBV12-4 CASSLFTAYEQYF
TRBJ2-7 TRBV29-1 CSVGGERTYEQYF
TRBJ2-7 TRBV5-1 CASSWAGGTYEQYF
TRBJ1-2 TRBV29-1 CSVDGQGNGYTF
TRBJ2-1 TRBV7-3 CASSILAGAYNEQFF
TRBJ2-7 TRBV15 CATSSTYFGHPSYEQYF
TRBJ2-1 TRBV7-9 CASNPQGFEQFF
TRBJ2-7 TRBV25-1 CASSEQQGEAYEQYF
TRBJ2-5 TRBV29-1 CSVEVLDREETQYF
TRBJ1-2 TRBV20-1 CSARWTGVRGGYTF
TRBJ2-3 TRBV15 CATSRERGSTDTQYF
TRBJ2-7 TRBV28 CASSFRGQSSYEQYF
TRBJ2-3 TRBV6-5 CASSYFAGSTDTQYF
TRBJ2-2 TRBV29-1 CSAILAGENTGELFF
TRBJ2-3 TRBV29-1 CSVDTAGGIYADTQYF
TRBJ1-2 TRBV29-1 CSVEDLGANYGYTF
TRBJ1-5 TRBV19 CASRSTGGGQPQHF
TRBJ1-6 TRBV4-3 CASSQDGQGGYSPLHF
TRBJ1-1 TRBV29-1 CSVVGVNTEAFF
TRBJ2-5 TRBV29-1 CSVDRLWGGGEETQYF
TRBJ2-5 TRBV18 CASSPPVQETQYF
TRBJ1-1 TRBV27 CASSFRGGQTEAFF
TRBJ2-7 TRBV14 CASSHQGKLYEQYF